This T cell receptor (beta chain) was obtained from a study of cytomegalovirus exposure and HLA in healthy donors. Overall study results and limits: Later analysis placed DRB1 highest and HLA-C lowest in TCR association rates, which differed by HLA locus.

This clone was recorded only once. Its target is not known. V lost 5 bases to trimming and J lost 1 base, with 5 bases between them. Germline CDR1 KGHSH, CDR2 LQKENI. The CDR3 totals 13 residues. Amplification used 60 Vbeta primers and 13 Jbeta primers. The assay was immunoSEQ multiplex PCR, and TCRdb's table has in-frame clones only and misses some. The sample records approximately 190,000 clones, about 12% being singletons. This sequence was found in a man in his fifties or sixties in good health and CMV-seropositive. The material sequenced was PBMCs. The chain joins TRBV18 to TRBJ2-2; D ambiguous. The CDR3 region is CASSTRNTGELFF. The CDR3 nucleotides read TGTGCCAGCTCAACCAGGAACACCGGGGAGCTGTTTTTT. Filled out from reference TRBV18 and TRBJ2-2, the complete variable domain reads NAGVMQNPRHLVRRRGQEARLRCSPMKGHSHVYWYRQLPEEGLKFMVYLQKENIIDESGMPKERFSAEFPKEGPSILRIQQVVRGDSAAYFCASSTRNTGELFFGEGSRLTVL.